The present TCR beta chain was sequenced within a study of patients and donors after allogeneic stem cell transplantation. MiXCR was run by TCRdb on the RT-PCR reads, yielding one entry per CDR3 protein. The sample yields roughly 230,000 distinct CDR3 sequences, 13% to 15% seen once. The sequence was obtained from a human donor who was either an allogeneic HSCT recipient or a stem cell or donor lymphocyte infusion donor (not recorded which). It is not recorded whose cells these are; they may come from a transplant donor. The sequencing input was blood, either unsorted or a sorted T cell fraction (not recorded which).

In nucleotides, the CDR3 is TGCAGTGCTAGAGATCCGTCTAGCGGGGGGGCGATGAGGCAGTACTTC. Its translation is CSARDPSSGGAMRQYF. This rearrangement joins TRBV20-1 to TRBJ2-7; 12 bases match TRBD2. V lost 0 bases, J lost 9 bases, and 12 bases stayed unmatched. CDR3 length: 16 amino acids. Germline V CDR1 and CDR2: DFQATT, SNEGSKA (reference sequence).